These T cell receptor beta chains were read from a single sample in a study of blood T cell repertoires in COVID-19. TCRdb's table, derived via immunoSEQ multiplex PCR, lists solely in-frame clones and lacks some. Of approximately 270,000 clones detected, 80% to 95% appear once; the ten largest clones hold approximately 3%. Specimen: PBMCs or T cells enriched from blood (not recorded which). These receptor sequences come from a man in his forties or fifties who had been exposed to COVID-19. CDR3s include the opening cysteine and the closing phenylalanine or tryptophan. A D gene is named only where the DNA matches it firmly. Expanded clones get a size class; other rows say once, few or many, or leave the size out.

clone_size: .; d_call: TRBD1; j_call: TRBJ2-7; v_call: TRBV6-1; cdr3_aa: CASSEGQGTYEQYF; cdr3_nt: TGTGCCAGCAGTGAGGGACAGGGGACCTACGAGCAGTACTTC
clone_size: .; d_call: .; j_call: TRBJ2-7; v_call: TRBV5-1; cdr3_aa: CASSFRSNTLGQYF; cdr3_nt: TGCGCCAGCAGCTTCCGGAGTAACACCCTAGGGCAGTACTTC
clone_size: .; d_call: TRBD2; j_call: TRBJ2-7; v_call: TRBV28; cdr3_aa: CATSQGLGFSEQYF; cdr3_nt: TGTGCCACCTCGCAGGGACTAGGATTCTCCGAGCAGTACTTC
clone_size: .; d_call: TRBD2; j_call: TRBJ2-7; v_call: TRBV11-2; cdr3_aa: CASSTQTSGAYEQYF; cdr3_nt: TGTGCCAGCAGCACCCAGACTAGCGGGGCATACGAGCAGTACTTC
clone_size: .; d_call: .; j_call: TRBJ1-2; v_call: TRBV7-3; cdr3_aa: CASSLYPGHVAMDGYTF; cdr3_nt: TGTGCCAGCAGCTTATACCCCGGACACGTAGCTATGGATGGCTACACCTTC
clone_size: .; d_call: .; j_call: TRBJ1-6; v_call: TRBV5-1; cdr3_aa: CASSLASQGPGSPLHF; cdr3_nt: TGCGCCAGCAGCTTGGCCTCTCAGGGCCCGGGTTCACCCCTCCACTTT
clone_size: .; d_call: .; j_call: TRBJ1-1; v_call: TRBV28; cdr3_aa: CASSSGRARDTEAFF; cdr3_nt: TGTGCCAGCAGTTCGGGCAGGGCGAGAGACACTGAAGCTTTCTTT
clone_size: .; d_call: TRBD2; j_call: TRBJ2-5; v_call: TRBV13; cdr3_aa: CASRPRTSGRWETQYF; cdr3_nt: TGTGCCAGCAGGCCCCGGACTAGCGGGAGATGGGAGACCCAGTACTTC
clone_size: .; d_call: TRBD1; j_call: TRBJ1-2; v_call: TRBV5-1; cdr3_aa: CASSLAATGDGYTF; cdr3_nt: TGCGCCAGCAGCTTGGCCGCGACAGGGGATGGCTACACCTTC
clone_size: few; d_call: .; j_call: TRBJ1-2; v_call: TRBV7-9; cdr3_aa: CASSSVESPHYGYTF; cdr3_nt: TGTGCCAGCAGCTCGGTAGAAAGCCCTCACTATGGCTACACCTTC
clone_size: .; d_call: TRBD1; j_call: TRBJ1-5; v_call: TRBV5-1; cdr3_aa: CASSPGQGDQPQHF; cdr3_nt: TGCGCCAGCAGCCCGGGACAGGGAGATCAGCCCCAGCATTTT
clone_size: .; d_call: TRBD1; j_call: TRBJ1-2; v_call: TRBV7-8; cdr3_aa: CASSSGQNYGYTF; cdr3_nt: TGTGCCAGCAGCTCGGGACAGAACTATGGCTACACCTTC
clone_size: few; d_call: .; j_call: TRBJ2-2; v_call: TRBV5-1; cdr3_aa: CASSLNTGELFF; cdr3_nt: TGCGCCAGCAGCCTGAACACCGGGGAGCTGTTTTTT
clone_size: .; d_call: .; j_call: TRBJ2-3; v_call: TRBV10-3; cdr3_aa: CAISSSEDTQYF; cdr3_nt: TGTGCCATCAGTAGTAGTGAGGATACGCAGTATTTT
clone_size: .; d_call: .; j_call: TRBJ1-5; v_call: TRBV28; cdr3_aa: CASSLSGRQPQHF; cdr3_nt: TGTGCCAGCAGTTTATCAGGGCGGCAGCCCCAGCATTTT
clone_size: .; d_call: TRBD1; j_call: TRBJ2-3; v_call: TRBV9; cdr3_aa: CASSEDRGTDTQYF; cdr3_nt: TGTGCCAGCAGCGAGGACAGGGGGACAGATACGCAGTATTTT